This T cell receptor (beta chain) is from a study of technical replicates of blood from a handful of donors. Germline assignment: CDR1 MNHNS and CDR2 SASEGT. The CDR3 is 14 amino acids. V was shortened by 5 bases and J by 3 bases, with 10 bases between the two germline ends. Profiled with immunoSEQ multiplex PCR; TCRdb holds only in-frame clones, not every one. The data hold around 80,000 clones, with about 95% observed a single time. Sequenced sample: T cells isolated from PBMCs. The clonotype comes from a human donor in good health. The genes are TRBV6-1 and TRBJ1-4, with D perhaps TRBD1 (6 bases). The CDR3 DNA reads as TGTGCCAGCAGTTCGACAGGACCTAATGAAAAACTGTTTTTT. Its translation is CASSSTGPNEKLFF.